This T cell receptor beta chain was documented in a study of shared clonotypes between healthy human individuals. Sequencing used immunoSEQ multiplex PCR; TCRdb keeps in-frame clones, though not all of them. The sample includes 2,100,000 or so clones, nearly 97% of them seen just once. The donors were adults (healthy and HIV-negative) with no recent acute infections or vaccinations. There were only Caucasian adults among the donors, and all lived in Nashville, Tennessee. Study results and limitations: Naive CD4 clonotypes were shared across several donors at roughly 5%. Sampling involved blood alone; tissue repertoires likely differ.

From germline, CDR1 is KGHSH and CDR2 LQKENI. The length of the CDR3 is 17 residues. Trimming cost V 4 bases and J 0 bases; bases outside gene matches: 8. To note about this clone: Its specificity is unknown.

The clonotype originates from a man aged 18 to 29 in good health. This rearrangement joins TRBV18 to TRBJ1-5; 8 positions match TRBD1. The sequenced sample was naive CD4+ T cells sorted from blood. Subset of the sample: CD45RA+ positively selected. This CDR3 is CASSRQGLQYSNQPQHF. DNA for the CDR3: TGTGCCAGCTCACGACAGGGGCTCCAATATAGCAATCAGCCCCAGCATTTT.